This TCR beta chain was sequenced in a study of blood T cell repertoires in COVID-19. Study at large: Sites in the United States, Italy and Spain provided acute and convalescent COVID-19 samples. PBMCs, B-cell-depleted T cells, or T cells provided the cDNA or gDNA that made up the material.

V gave up 6 bases and J gave up 4 bases; unmatched junction bases: 11. The CDR3 is made up of 16 amino acids. The germline V gene encodes CDR1 SEHNR and CDR2 FQNEAQ (reference sequence). Per the original methods: How many nucleated cells were present was estimated from reference gene primer amplification. The assay was immunoSEQ multiplex PCR, and TCRdb's table has in-frame clones only and misses some. From that table come the V and J calls and clone size; the DNA was used to work out D and trimming. The sample lists about 95,000 clones, approximately 91% occurring once. This clonotype originated in a woman in her sixties or seventies with acute or convalescent COVID-19. The V gene is TRBV7-9, the J gene TRBJ2-2; TRBD1 aligns across 7 bases. The sequencing input was peripheral blood. For the CDR3, the DNA is TGTGCCAGCAGTCTAGTGGGACAGATTGCCACCGGGGAGCTGTTTTTT. Its translation: CASSLVGQIATGELFF.